The 19 T cell receptor beta chains below all came from one sample that was sequenced in a study of blood T cell repertoires in COVID-19. Using immunoSEQ multiplex PCR, the repertoire was profiled, and TCRdb retains in-frame clones only, with some absent. The sample comprises about 63,000 clones, approximately 81% of which are singletons, and around 4.1% rests with the top ten. The source material was PBMCs or T cells enriched from blood (not recorded which). The origin of the receptors is a woman aged 40 to 50 with acute COVID-19.

This chain connects TRBV24-1 to TRBJ1-2, with 7 bases aligning to TRBD1. Germline CDR1 reads KGHDR; CDR2 reads SFDVKD. The V segment lost 7 bases and the J segment 4 bases; nucleotides outside the gene matches: 5. This CDR3 is 13 amino acids long. CDR3 coding DNA: TGTGCCACCAGAGGGGGCGTAGGCTATGGCTACACCTTC. Its translation: CATRGGVGYGYTF.

The chain uses TRBV5-4 and TRBJ1-1; unclear D gene. Germline V lookup: CDR1 SGHNT, CDR2 YYREEE (reference sequence). The CDR3 extends over 13 amino acids. With 2 bases removed from V and 3 bases from J, the gap between germline ends came to 8 bases. The CDR3 reads CASSFATHTEAFF. CDR3 coding DNA: TGTGCCAGCAGCTTTGCTACCCACACTGAAGCTTTCTTT.

The chain is built from TRBV28 and TRBJ2-1; 8 nucleotides match TRBD1. The V segment lost 5 bases and the J segment 7 bases; nucleotides outside the gene matches: 10. The CDR3 runs to 15 residues. Germline CDR1 reads MDHEN; CDR2 reads SYDVKM. The CDR3 bases are TGTGCCAGCAGTCCCGCGGACAGGGATGGTAATGAGCAGTTCTTC. Translating gives CASSPADRDGNEQFF.

V usage is TRBV27 and J usage is TRBJ2-1, with 12 bases that match TRBD2. The germline V gene encodes CDR1 MNHEY and CDR2 SMNVEV (reference sequence). After removal of 5 bases from V and 8 bases from J, the junction contained 7 bases not matched to a gene. The CDR3 consists of 15 residues. CDR3 sequence reads: CASSPGTSGFDEQFF. CDR3 DNA sequence: TGTGCCAGCAGTCCCGGGACTAGCGGGTTCGATGAGCAGTTCTTC.

This clone was seen a few times. The chain links TRBV7-3 to TRBJ2-7, with 9 nucleotides matching TRBD2. Germline V gene sequence: CDR1 SGHTA, CDR2 FQGTGA. Germline trimming cut 0 bases from V and 5 bases from J; bases unmatched to any gene: 5. This CDR3 has 15 residues. The CDR3 DNA follows: TGTGCCAGCAGCTTAACTAGCGGGAGATTCAACGAGCAGTACTTC. Protein sequence: CASSLTSGRFNEQYF.

V and J are TRBV6-6 and TRBJ1-3; D call uncertain. Germline-derived CDR1 and CDR2 are MNHNY and SVGAGI (reference sequence). The CDR3 extends over 15 amino acids. V was pared by 0 bases and J by 2 bases, with 8 bases between. The CDR3 sequence: CASSYSQVPGNTIYF. The DNA of the CDR3 is TGTGCCAGCAGTTACTCGCAGGTCCCTGGAAACACCATATATTTT.

This sequence joins TRBV29-1 and TRBJ2-5; TRBD2 agrees at 7 bases. There are 13 residues in the CDR3. V shed 7 bases, J shed 4 bases, and the junction held 9 bases outside the gene matches. The V gene's germline CDR1 is SQVTM and CDR2 ANQGSEA. DNA of the CDR3: TGCAGCGCCCCACTAGCGATGGGAGAGACCCAGTACTTC. Its translation: CSAPLAMGETQYF.

This clone was recorded a few times. This sequence joins TRBV28 and TRBJ2-2, with D unclear. CDR1 is MDHEN, CDR2 SYDVKM, per germline. Trimming pared 2 bases from V and 5 bases from J, leaving 6 bases between. The CDR3 covers 13 residues. The CDR3 sequence: CASSLESTGELFF. The CDR3 bases are TGTGCCAGCAGTTTAGAGAGTACCGGGGAGCTGTTTTTT.

The genes are TRBV28 and TRBJ1-2, with 10 nucleotides matching TRBD1. Germline CDR1 reads MDHEN; CDR2 reads SYDVKM. With 9 bases clipped from V and 1 base from J, the junction kept 14 bases outside the gene matches. CDR3 length: 17 amino acids. CDR3 loop: CASEDRGRKMVNYGYTF. Written as DNA, the CDR3 is TGTGCCAGTGAAGACAGGGGGCGAAAAATGGTTAACTATGGCTACACCTTC.

There are a few counts of this clone. The sample contains more than one DNA sequence encoding this CDR3. The V call is TRBV27, the J call TRBJ2-3; the match to TRBD2 covers 11 bases. Unmatched junction bases numbered 5, after V lost 3 bases and J lost 6 bases. The length of the CDR3 is 15 residues. The germline V gene encodes CDR1 MNHEY and CDR2 SMNVEV (reference sequence). The CDR3 DNA sequence: TGTGCCAGCAGTTTGGGGACTAGCGGAGGGGATACGCAGTATTTT. This translates into CASSLGTSGGDTQYF.

This clone showed up just once. The chain carries TRBV19 and TRBJ2-3; perhaps TRBD2 as D (7 bases). Germline-derived CDR1 and CDR2 are LNHDA and SQIVND (reference sequence). V was shortened by 0 bases and J by 0 bases, with 28 bases between the two germline ends. The CDR3 runs to 22 residues. DNA for the CDR3: TGTGCCAGTAGTATAGATGGGGGGCGAGGCGGCGCCGGGAGGTATAGCACAGATACGCAGTATTTT. Protein sequence: CASSIDGGRGGAGRYSTDTQYF.

The count of this clone is one. The chain couples TRBV18 to TRBJ2-7; 9 bases agree with TRBD2. The CDR3 contains 19 residues. From germline, CDR1 is KGHSH and CDR2 LQKENI. J gave up 0 bases and V 3 bases, and 15 bases lay outside the gene matches. CDR3 bases: TGTGCCAGCTCACCCCTCCCCCTACTAGCGGGTACGAACTCCTACGAGCAGTACTTC. As protein: CASSPLPLLAGTNSYEQYF.

The chain recombines TRBV4-1 with TRBJ2-7, with 8 bases fitting TRBD2. CDR1 MGHRA and CDR2 YSYEKL come from the germline V gene. This CDR3 is built from 14 residues. V was clipped by 4 bases and J by 1 base; unmatched bases: 3. The CDR3 coding sequence is TGCGCCAGCAGCCGGGGGACTAGATCCTACGAGCAGTACTTC. This codes for CASSRGTRSYEQYF.

CDR3 amino acids: CASSGTGVTRVKVFF. For the CDR3, the DNA is TGTGCCAGCAGTGGGACAGGGGTTACGCGGGTAAAGGTGTTTTTT. This rearrangement joins TRBV28 to TRBJ1-4, with 10 bases lining up with TRBD1. V trimming: 5 bases; J trimming: 15 bases; junction bases outside the gene matches: 15. The CDR3 sequence is 15 residues long. The germline gives CDR1 MDHEN, CDR2 SYDVKM.

This clone was recorded a few times. This chain uses TRBV9 with TRBJ1-1; D is possibly TRBD1 (5 bases). CDR1 is SGDLS and CDR2 is YYNGEE in the germline V gene. This CDR3 spans 13 amino acids. The ends were cut back, 0 bases at V and 3 bases at J, with 6 bases in the middle. This CDR3 is CASSVAGDTEAFF. The DNA of the CDR3 is TGTGCCAGCAGCGTAGCGGGGGACACTGAAGCTTTCTTT.

V is TRBV6-5 and J is TRBJ2-2; 8 positions agree with TRBD1. Germline V gene sequence: CDR1 MNHEY, CDR2 SVGAGI. This CDR3 comprises 14 residues. J gave up 7 bases and V 6 bases, and 7 bases lay outside the gene matches. The DNA for the CDR3 is TGTGCCAGCAGACGGACAGGGAGGATCGGGGAGCTGTTTTTT. Its protein is CASRRTGRIGELFF.

The chain uses TRBV19 and TRBJ2-1; a weak D match, TRBD1 (6 bases). Germline CDR1 reads LNHDA; CDR2 reads SQIVND (reference sequence). The CDR3 consists of 14 residues. V shed 7 bases and J shed 3 bases, with 13 bases lying between them. The CDR3 nucleotides are TGTGCCAGTACTGACAGGCCCCTCTACAATGAGCAGTTCTTC. It is translated as CASTDRPLYNEQFF.

This chain joins TRBV5-8 and TRBJ1-1; the match to TRBD1 covers 10 bases. The germline gives CDR1 SGHTS, CDR2 YDEGEE. The CDR3 covers 16 residues. Trimming removed 0 bases from V and 6 bases from J; junction bases left unmatched: 8. The CDR3 coding sequence is TGTGCCAGCAGCTTGGCCCCGGGACAGGGGTGGGCTGAAGCTTTCTTT. Its protein is CASSLAPGQGWAEAFF.

The V gene is TRBV11-2, the J gene TRBJ1-1; maybe TRBD1 (5 bases). CDR1 SGHAT and CDR2 FQNNGV come from the germline V gene. The CDR3 sequence is 14 residues long. V was trimmed by 5 bases and J by 6 bases, leaving 16 bases between them. CDR3 sequence: CASSLTRGLPEAFF. The CDR3, as DNA: TGTGCCAGCAGCCTCACCCGGGGACTCCCTGAAGCTTTCTTT.